Following are 27 T cell receptor beta chains from one sample sequenced in a study of T cell responses to AZD1222 COVID-19 vaccine. Sequenced by immunoSEQ multiplex PCR; TCRdb stores in-frame clones only, minus some. Among tens of thousands of clones listed, approximately 90% were seen once. Sample: peripheral blood, taken on day 0 of AZD1222 vaccination. All receptors come from an adult in good health.

This clone was seen once. The CDR3 reads CASSVLGTGELFF. CDR3 nucleotide sequence: TGTGCCAGCAGCGTTTTGGGAACCGGGGAGCTGTTTTTT. The rearrangement links TRBV9 to TRBJ2-2, with D unresolved. Trimming took 2 bases from V and 5 from J, leaving 7 bases between them. CDR3 size: 13 residues. CDR1 is SGDLS, CDR2 YYNGEE, per germline.

The chain has TRBV12-3 or TRBV12-4 and TRBJ2-2; no clear D gene. The CDR3 loop spans 12 amino acids. V was shortened by 5 bases and J by 7 bases, with 8 bases between the two germline ends. This CDR3 is CASSPTDGELFF. The CDR3, as DNA: TGTGCCAGCAGTCCCACAGACGGGGAGCTGTTTTTT.

The chain has TRBV7-9 and TRBJ1-2; D unclear. Germline values: CDR1 SEHNR, CDR2 FQNEAQ (reference sequence). The V gene lost 2 bases and the J gene lost 2 bases, with 0 bases spanning the gap. The CDR3 contains 11 residues. The CDR3 bases are TGTGCCAGCAGCTTAAACTATGGCTACACCTTC. As protein: CASSLNYGYTF.

J is TRBJ2-1 and V is TRBV11-2, with 8 bases aligning to TRBD2. The CDR3 is made up of 15 amino acids. With V trimmed by 3 bases and J by 3 bases, 4 bases remained unmatched. The V gene's germline CDR1 is SGHAT and CDR2 FQNNGV. The chain's CDR3 is CASSFRGGHYNEQFF. CDR3 coding DNA: TGTGCCAGCAGCTTCCGGGGGGGACACTACAATGAGCAGTTCTTC. Based on the CDR3 plus reference TRBV11-2 and TRBJ2-1, the full variable domain is EAGVAQSPRYKIIEKRQSVAFWCNPISGHATLYWYQQILGQGPKLLIQFQNNGVVDDSQLPKDRFSAERLKGVDSTLKIQPAKLEDSAVYLCASSFRGGHYNEQFFGPGTRLTVL.

The chain links TRBV7-3 to TRBJ2-5; possible D gene TRBD1, 5 bases. The ends were cut back, 0 bases at V and 3 bases at J, with 8 bases in the middle. The germline V gene has CDR1 SGHTA and CDR2 FQGTGA. The CDR3 consists of 14 residues. In nucleotides, the CDR3 is TGTGCCAGCAGCTTAACGGGCAGGGAAGAGACCCAGTACTTC. It yields the protein CASSLTGREETQYF.

V is TRBV28 and J is TRBJ1-2; 10 bases map to TRBD1. Looked up from germline, CDR1 is MDHEN and CDR2 is SYDVKM. The CDR3 has 13 amino acids. Trimming removed 6 bases from V and 8 bases from J; junction bases left unmatched: 6. The CDR3 DNA sequence: TGTGCCAGCAGGCAGACAGGGGGCGGGGGCTACACCTTC. Its translation: CASRQTGGGGYTF.

The rearrangement uses TRBV2 and TRBJ1-1; 11 bases agree with TRBD1. The CDR3 has 18 residues. V gave up 4 bases and J gave up 3 bases; unmatched junction bases: 13. CDR1 and CDR2 (germline): SNHLY, FYNNEI. The CDR3 loop reads CASSVAGQGAKEDTEAFF. Here the CDR3 DNA reads TGTGCCAGCAGTGTGGCCGGACAGGGGGCTAAGGAGGACACTGAAGCTTTCTTT.

The CDR3 DNA follows: TGTGCCAGTAGTCCCCAGGGTCTAGAGACCCAGTACTTC. As protein: CASSPQGLETQYF. The genes are TRBV19 and TRBJ2-5; a possible D gene is TRBD1 (5 bases). Germline V gene sequence: CDR1 LNHDA, CDR2 SQIVND (reference sequence). The CDR3 extends over 13 amino acids. Trimming took off 5 bases at V and 4 bases at J, with 11 bases between the two ends.

The V and J genes are TRBV3-1 (or the pseudogene TRBV3-2) and TRBJ1-4; D perhaps matches TRBD1 (5 bases). The CDR3 contains 15 residues. Germline CDR1 is LGHDT and CDR2 is YNNKEL (reference sequence). The germline V and J ends were trimmed by 4 bases and 11 bases, with 20 bases remaining between them. CDR3 in DNA: TGTGCCAGCAGCCCTCGGCCCGAAGGGGCAGGGAAACTGTTTTTT. It is translated as CASSPRPEGAGKLFF.

The rearrangement links TRBV7-2 to TRBJ2-1; no firm D call. CDR3 size: 15 residues. Trimming cost V 1 base and J 7 bases, with 14 bases left between them. In germline, CDR1 is SGHTA, CDR2 FQGNSA. The CDR3 protein is CASSLDETMGNEQFF. CDR3 DNA: TGTGCCAGCAGCTTAGACGAGACCATGGGGAATGAGCAGTTCTTC.

Details on this clone: One junction end does not reproduce the germline sequence, and a read error may be involved. The chain links TRBV16 to TRBJ1-1; TRBD1 agrees at 9 bases. The CDR3 contains 15 residues. CDR1 KGHSY and CDR2 FQNENV come from the germline V gene. CDR3: CASIQLGTGKTEAFF. The CDR3 DNA sequence: TGTGCCAGCATCCAACTTGGGACAGGGAAGACTGAAGCTTTCTTT. Combining the CDR3 with reference TRBV16 and TRBJ1-1 gives the whole variable domain GEEVAQTPKHLVRGEGQKAKLYCAPIKGHSYVFWYQQVLKNEFKFLISFQNENVFDETGMPKERFSAKCLPNSPCSLEIQATKLEDSAVYFCASIQLGTGKTEAFFGQGTRLTVV.

The chain joins TRBV12-5 to TRBJ2-3; D unclear. There are 9 residues in the CDR3. CDR1 is LGHNT, CDR2 FRNRAP, per germline. V lost 6 bases, J lost 9 bases, and 4 bases lay in between. CDR3 bases: TGTGCTAGTGGCACGACGCAGTATTTT. Protein sequence: CASGTTQYF.

CDR3 protein: CASSTHKEPPKNIQYF. CDR3 DNA sequence: TGTGCCAGCAGCACCCACAAGGAGCCGCCCAAAAACATTCAGTACTTC. This chain uses TRBV11-2 with TRBJ2-4; D not certain. Trimming pared 5 bases from V and 2 bases from J, leaving 16 bases between. Germline-derived CDR1 and CDR2 are SGHAT and FQNNGV. This CDR3 region has 16 residues. The full variable domain, completed using reference TRBV11-2 and TRBJ2-4, is EAGVAQSPRYKIIEKRQSVAFWCNPISGHATLYWYQQILGQGPKLLIQFQNNGVVDDSQLPKDRFSAERLKGVDSTLKIQPAKLEDSAVYLCASSTHKEPPKNIQYFGAGTRLSVL.

The chain employs TRBV15 and TRBJ1-6; D is possibly TRBD1 (6 bases). The CDR3 runs to 14 residues. V was trimmed by 6 bases and J by 3 bases, leaving 9 bases between them. Germline assignment: CDR1 LNHNV and CDR2 YYDKDF (reference sequence). This CDR3 reads CATRQGFYNSPLHF. In DNA form, the CDR3 reads TGTGCCACCAGACAGGGCTTCTATAATTCACCCCTCCACTTT. The full variable domain, completed using reference TRBV15 and TRBJ1-6, is DAMVIQNPRYQVTQFGKPVTLSCSQTLNHNVMYWYQQKSSQAPKLLFHYYDKDFNNEADTPDNFQSRRPNTSFCFLDIRSPGLGDTAMYLCATRQGFYNSPLHFGNGTRLTVT.

The chain uses TRBV7-9 and TRBJ2-3; 8 bases are shared with TRBD1. This CDR3 spans 15 amino acids. V gave up 5 bases and J gave up 2 bases; unmatched junction bases: 6. Germline V gene sequence: CDR1 SEHNR, CDR2 FQNEAQ (reference sequence). For the CDR3, the DNA is TGTGCCAGCAGCGACCGGGACAGGTCCACAGATACGCAGTATTTT. Its translation: CASSDRDRSTDTQYF. Based on the CDR3 plus reference TRBV7-9 and TRBJ2-3, the full variable domain is DTGVSQNPRHKITKRGQNVTFRCDPISEHNRLYWYRQTLGQGPEFLTYFQNEAQLEKSRLLSDRFSAERPKGSFSTLEIQRTEQGDSAMYLCASSDRDRSTDTQYFGPGTRLTVL.

The table lists this clone with a few counts. The chain carries TRBV6-5 and TRBJ1-2; D remains unclear. V lost 0 bases to trimming and J lost 9 bases, with 17 bases between them. The CDR3 contains 15 residues. Germline CDR1 and CDR2: MNHEY and SVGAGI. CDR3 loop: CASSYSSRFGSSYTF. In DNA form, the CDR3 reads TGTGCCAGCAGTTACTCATCCAGGTTCGGCTCTAGCTACACCTTC.

The V and J genes are TRBV7-3 and TRBJ2-1; TRBD2 matches at 8 bases. V lost 5 bases and J lost 0; bases outside the gene matches: 6. The CDR3 loop spans 16 amino acids. Germline lookup yields CDR1 SGHTA and CDR2 FQGTGA. CDR3 sequence: CASSRRGGSSYNEQFF. CDR3 bases: TGTGCCAGCAGCCGACGGGGGGGCAGCTCCTACAATGAGCAGTTCTTC. Supplemented by reference TRBV7-3 and TRBJ2-1, the full variable domain reads GAGVSQTPSNKVTEKGKYVELRCDPISGHTALYWYRQSLGQGPEFLIYFQGTGAADDSGLPNDRFFAVRPEGSVSTLKIQRTERGDSAVYLCASSRRGGSSYNEQFFGPGTRLTVL.

The chain links TRBV13 to TRBJ2-3; D tentatively fits TRBD1 or TRBD2 (5 bases each). Trimming shortened V by 4 bases and J by 0 bases, and 14 bases separated the two germline ends. The CDR3 totals 16 residues. From germline, CDR1 is PRHDT and CDR2 FYEKMQ (reference sequence). CDR3 DNA sequence: TGTGCCAGCAGCTCCCGGGACGAGCCTAGCACAGATACGCAGTATTTT. This gives the protein CASSSRDEPSTDTQYF.

The gene calls are TRBV6-5 and TRBJ2-7; 8 bases line up with TRBD2. The CDR3 contains 16 residues. CDR1 and CDR2 from the germline V gene are MNHEY and SVGAGI. V trimming: 1 base; J trimming: 0 bases; junction bases outside the gene matches: 5. CDR3 sequence reads: CASSYWRAGGSYEQYF. In nucleotides, the CDR3 is TGTGCCAGCAGTTACTGGCGGGCGGGAGGCTCCTACGAGCAGTACTTC.

V usage is TRBV25-1 and J usage is TRBJ2-7, with 9 bases that match TRBD1. Trimming took 4 bases from V and 7 from J; bases not matched to a gene: 8. The CDR3 is 14 amino acids. Germline assignment: CDR1 MGHDK and CDR2 SYGVNS. The CDR3 nucleotides read TGTGCCAGCAGTGGAGGGACAGGGTACAGGGAGCAGTACTTC. Amino acids: CASSGGTGYREQYF.

The chain combines TRBV10-3 with TRBJ2-2; 8 nucleotides align to TRBD1. Trimming cost V 4 bases and J 4 bases; bases outside gene matches: 8. This CDR3 is built from 16 residues. Germline V gene sequence: CDR1 ENHRY, CDR2 SYGVKD. The CDR3, as DNA: TGTGCCATCAGTGGAAACGCGGGACAGGCCACCGGGGAGCTGTTTTTT. Translation gives CAISGNAGQATGELFF.

The chain joins TRBV7-2 to TRBJ2-1; the match to TRBD2 covers 9 bases. Germline lookup yields CDR1 SGHTA and CDR2 FQGNSA. J gave up 4 bases and V 1 base, and 8 bases lay outside the gene matches. The CDR3 extends over 17 amino acids. The CDR3 sequence is CASSLELAGGPYNEQFF. The CDR3 DNA is TGTGCCAGCAGCTTAGAACTCGCGGGAGGGCCATACAATGAGCAGTTCTTC.

This chain links TRBV9 with TRBJ2-1; D is uncertain. CDR3 length: 14 residues. Between the trimmed V and J ends, which lost 0 bases and 9 bases, there was a span of 13 bases. Germline V gene data show CDR1 as SGDLS and CDR2 as YYNGEE. Here the CDR3 DNA reads TGTGCCAGCAGCGTAGCTGGCTCCCCCGCTGAGCAGTTCTTC. This encodes CASSVAGSPAEQFF.

V is TRBV15 and J is TRBJ2-7; D remains ambiguous. The V end lost 3 bases, the J end lost 2 bases, and 14 bases lay between the germline ends. The germline gives CDR1 LNHNV, CDR2 YYDKDF (reference sequence). The length of the CDR3 is 15 residues. The CDR3 is CATSSGLDPTYEQYF. DNA of the CDR3: TGTGCCACCAGCAGTGGGCTGGACCCAACCTACGAGCAGTACTTC.

In this sample, this clone turned up once. The J gene is TRBJ1-5, the V gene TRBV6-5; tentatively, D is TRBD1 (5 bases). CDR3 length: 15 amino acids. Trimming pared 0 bases from V and 3 bases from J, leaving 9 bases between. The germline V gene encodes CDR1 MNHEY and CDR2 SVGAGI. As DNA, the CDR3 is TGTGCCAGCAGTTACTCGGCAGGGCTCAATCAGCCCCAGCATTTT. Its protein product is CASSYSAGLNQPQHF.

This clone was detected only a few times. The chain is built from TRBV5-3 and TRBJ2-2; D not resolved. TRBV5-3 is treated as an ORF (open reading frame) with a function not yet certain. The CDR3 sequence is 13 residues long. Trimming took off 3 bases at V and 11 bases at J, with 14 bases between the two ends. CDR3 in DNA: TGTGCCAGAAGCTCATCACCGGAGTCCGAGCTGTTTTTT. This gives the protein CARSSSPESELFF.

This sequence joins TRBV11-3 and TRBJ1-5; D gene unclear. CDR1 is SGHNT and CDR2 is YENEEA in the germline V gene. The CDR3 extends over 13 amino acids. V lost 5 bases, J lost 5 bases, and 10 bases lay in between. The CDR3 sequence: CASSQSTDQPQHF. CDR3 in DNA: TGTGCCAGCAGCCAATCAACCGATCAGCCCCAGCATTTT.